These T cell receptor beta chains were read from a single sample in a study of Ad26.COV2.S vaccination and SARS-CoV-2 variants. Sequencing used immunoSEQ multiplex PCR; TCRdb keeps in-frame clones, though not all of them. The repertoire holds under 150,000 clones, with more than 80% as singletons. The specimen comprised peripheral blood, sampled after recovery from COVID-19. All receptors derive from a human donor who had recovered from COVID-19. Both conserved end residues are part of each CDR3. The order of the fields is clone size, D gene, V gene, CDR3 length, J gene, CDR3 DNA, CDR3 protein. D genes are given only for firm matches. Rows give clone size only sometimes, using once, few, many, or a class for an expanded clone.

size: NA
D: NA
V: TRBV10-1
length: 12
J: TRBJ2-3
DNA: TGCGCCAGATCAAGGTGCCCAGATACGCAGTATTTT
CDR3: CARSRCPDTQYF

size: once
D: NA
V: TRBV7-2
length: 13
J: TRBJ1-2
DNA: TGTGCCAGCAGTATCGGCGGCAATCGACGCTACACCTTC
CDR3: CASSIGGNRRYTF

size: NA
D: TRBD1
V: TRBV27
length: 13
J: TRBJ2-7
DNA: TGTGCCAGCAGTTTGACAGGGGGTAACGAGCAGTACTTC
CDR3: CASSLTGGNEQYF

size: NA
D: NA
V: TRBV9
length: 13
J: TRBJ2-1
DNA: TGTGCCAGCAGCGTAGGGGGCCGGAATGAGCAGTTCTTC
CDR3: CASSVGGRNEQFF

size: NA
D: TRBD1
V: TRBV30
length: 16
J: TRBJ2-1
DNA: TGTGCCTGGAATGACTTGGGGACAGGGTCCTACAATGAGCAGTTCTTC
CDR3: CAWNDLGTGSYNEQFF

size: once
D: NA
V: TRBV30
length: 11
J: TRBJ1-5
DNA: TGTGCCTGGAGGGGCGATCAGCCCCAGCATTTT
CDR3: CAWRGDQPQHF

size: NA
D: TRBD1
V: TRBV12-3/TRBV12-4
length: 12
J: TRBJ2-7
DNA: TGTGCCAGCAGTTTGGACAGGGTATTGCAGTACTTC
CDR3: CASSLDRVLQYF

size: NA
D: TRBD2
V: TRBV28
length: 16
J: TRBJ2-5
DNA: TGTGCCAGCAGTTTTGGGAGCGGGGGGCGGCAAGAGACCCAGTACTTC
CDR3: CASSFGSGGRQETQYF

size: NA
D: NA
V: TRBV25-1
length: 14
J: TRBJ1-1
DNA: TGTGCCAGCAGGTCCTCCGCCGAGGGCGATGAAGCTTTCTTT
CDR3: CASRSSAEGDEAFF

size: NA
D: NA
V: TRBV30
length: 13
J: TRBJ1-1
DNA: TGTGCCTGGAGTGAAGTTTGGGACACTGAAGCTTTCTTT
CDR3: CAWSEVWDTEAFF

size: once
D: NA
V: TRBV5-4
length: 12
J: TRBJ2-1
DNA: TGTGCCAGCAGCTATGTTGTCGATGAGCAGTTCTTC
CDR3: CASSYVVDEQFF

size: NA
D: NA
V: TRBV28
length: 13
J: TRBJ2-3
DNA: TGTGCCAGCAGTTTAAAGACCACAGATACGCAGTATTTT
CDR3: CASSLKTTDTQYF

size: NA
D: NA
V: TRBV3-1/TRBV3-2
length: 16
J: TRBJ2-3
DNA: TGTGCCAGCAGCCAGAGGACTCCCCAACTCACAGATACGCAGTATTTT
CDR3: CASSQRTPQLTDTQYF

size: NA
D: TRBD1
V: TRBV4-3
length: 17
J: TRBJ1-1
DNA: TGCGCCAGCAGCCAAGAGACTTGGGGACAGCTAAACACTGAAGCTTTCTTT
CDR3: CASSQETWGQLNTEAFF

size: NA
D: NA
V: TRBV15
length: 14
J: TRBJ2-6
DNA: TGTGCCACCAGGAGGGTGACTGGGGCCAACGTCCTGACTTTC
CDR3: CATRRVTGANVLTF

size: NA
D: NA
V: TRBV4-3
length: 13
J: TRBJ2-2
DNA: TGCGCCAGCAGCCAAGGGATCACCGGGGAGCTGTTTTTT
CDR3: CASSQGITGELFF

size: once
D: TRBD1
V: TRBV6-5
length: 13
J: TRBJ1-2
DNA: TGTGCCAGCAGGGACAGGGGGCTCTATGGCTACACCTTC
CDR3: CASRDRGLYGYTF

size: NA
D: TRBD1
V: TRBV7-9
length: 15
J: TRBJ1-1
DNA: TGTGCCAGCAGCTTAGCGACAGGGGGTAGCACTGAAGCTTTCTTT
CDR3: CASSLATGGSTEAFF

size: NA
D: TRBD2
V: TRBV10-3
length: 14
J: TRBJ2-7
DNA: TGTGCCATCAGGGATACTAGCGGGGGAGACGAGCAGTACTTC
CDR3: CAIRDTSGGDEQYF

size: NA
D: NA
V: TRBV27
length: 14
J: TRBJ2-2
DNA: TGTGCCAGCAGTTTACTCGGGAACACCGGGGAGCTGTTTTTT
CDR3: CASSLLGNTGELFF

size: once
D: NA
V: TRBV11-2
length: 15
J: TRBJ2-7
DNA: TGTGCCAGCAGCTCCGCGGGACTCCTGGGGAACGAGCAGTACTTC
CDR3: CASSSAGLLGNEQYF

size: NA
D: TRBD1
V: TRBV28
length: 15
J: TRBJ1-4
DNA: TGTGCCAGCAGTCCCCCGGGACAGGGGAACCAAAAACTGTTTTTT
CDR3: CASSPPGQGNQKLFF

size: NA
D: NA
V: TRBV25-1
length: 14
J: TRBJ1-5
DNA: TGTGCCAGCAGTTCGGGCAGAAGCAATCAGCCCCAGCATTTT
CDR3: CASSSGRSNQPQHF

size: NA
D: TRBD1
V: TRBV5-4
length: 13
J: TRBJ1-4
DNA: TGTGCCAGCAGCCTAGGACAGGGTGAAAAACTGTTTTTT
CDR3: CASSLGQGEKLFF

size: few
D: TRBD1
V: TRBV10-2
length: 13
J: TRBJ1-1
DNA: TGCGCCAGCAGTGTCAACAGGGGGCAGGCGGCTTTCTTT
CDR3: CASSVNRGQAAFF

size: NA
D: NA
V: TRBV20-1
length: 11
J: TRBJ1-1
DNA: TGCAGTGCTAGAGCTGACAGGGAAGCTTTCTTT
CDR3: CSARADREAFF

size: NA
D: TRBD1
V: TRBV28
length: 16
J: TRBJ2-1
DNA: TGTGCCAGCAGTTTACCCCGGGACAGGGCCTACAATGAGCAGTTCTTC
CDR3: CASSLPRDRAYNEQFF

size: NA
D: NA
V: TRBV27
length: 13
J: TRBJ2-3
DNA: TGTGCCAGCAGTTTTATTGCCACAGATACGCAGTATTTT
CDR3: CASSFIATDTQYF

size: NA
D: NA
V: TRBV5-1
length: 18
J: TRBJ1-3
DNA: TGCGCCAGCAGCTCCGTCCTAGGGGACACCTTCTCTGGAAACACCATATATTTT
CDR3: CASSSVLGDTFSGNTIYF

size: few
D: TRBD1
V: TRBV18
length: 13
J: TRBJ1-6
DNA: TGTGCCAGCCACCGGGACAGTGATTCACCCCTCCACTTT
CDR3: CASHRDSDSPLHF

size: NA
D: NA
V: TRBV28
length: 13
J: TRBJ2-7
DNA: TGTGCCAGCAGTTTAGCAGGGACCTACGAGCAGTACTTC
CDR3: CASSLAGTYEQYF

size: NA
D: NA
V: TRBV7-8
length: 18
J: TRBJ2-1
DNA: TGTGCCAGCAGCTTAGATTCAGCCCTGGGGGAGATATACAATGAGCAGTTCTTC
CDR3: CASSLDSALGEIYNEQFF

size: NA
D: TRBD2
V: TRBV11-2
length: 15
J: TRBJ2-3
DNA: TGTGCCAGCAGCCCACTAGCGGGGAGTACAGATACGCAGTATTTT
CDR3: CASSPLAGSTDTQYF

size: NA
D: NA
V: TRBV5-4
length: 12
J: TRBJ2-7
DNA: TGTGCCAGCAGCCTACAGGGTAGCGAGCAGTACTTC
CDR3: CASSLQGSEQYF

size: NA
D: NA
V: TRBV27
length: 12
J: TRBJ1-6
DNA: TGTGCCAGCAGCAACTATAATTCACCCCTCCACTTT
CDR3: CASSNYNSPLHF

size: once
D: TRBD1
V: TRBV11-2
length: 15
J: TRBJ1-6
DNA: TGTGCCAGCAGCTCTACGGGACAGGGTCGGTCACCCCTCCACTTT
CDR3: CASSSTGQGRSPLHF

size: NA
D: NA
V: TRBV6-6
length: 13
J: TRBJ1-2
DNA: TGTGCCAGCAGACAAGGGTTTTACTATGGCTACACCTTC
CDR3: CASRQGFYYGYTF

size: NA
D: TRBD2
V: TRBV11-3
length: 16
J: TRBJ2-1
DNA: TGTGCCAGCAGCTTAGGGGGACTAGCGGGGATTGAGGAGCAGTTCTTC
CDR3: CASSLGGLAGIEEQFF

size: NA
D: NA
V: TRBV28
length: 15
J: TRBJ2-1
DNA: TGTGCCAGCAGTTCTACCCTCTCTTCCTACAATGAGCAGTTCTTC
CDR3: CASSSTLSSYNEQFF

size: NA
D: NA
V: TRBV4-1
length: 14
J: TRBJ1-6
DNA: TGCGCCAGCAGCCAGGGAAGGGGGGGTTGGGCCCTCCACTTT
CDR3: CASSQGRGGWALHF

size: NA
D: NA
V: TRBV18
length: 14
J: TRBJ2-5
DNA: TGTGCCAGCTCAGAACAGTACCAACAAGAGACCCAGTACTTC
CDR3: CASSEQYQQETQYF

size: NA
D: TRBD2
V: TRBV5-1
length: 14
J: TRBJ2-7
DNA: TGCGCCAGCAGCGGCGGGACTAGAAGGGATGAGCAGTACTTC
CDR3: CASSGGTRRDEQYF

size: NA
D: NA
V: TRBV6-2/TRBV6-3
length: 15
J: TRBJ2-7
DNA: TGTGCCAGCAGTTACCGGCCAGTAAGCTCCTACGAGCAGTACTTC
CDR3: CASSYRPVSSYEQYF

size: few
D: NA
V: TRBV27
length: 15
J: TRBJ1-2
DNA: TGTGCCAGCAGTTTATCGAGGGCCAGTAACTATGGCTACACCTTC
CDR3: CASSLSRASNYGYTF

size: NA
D: TRBD1
V: TRBV4-2
length: 17
J: TRBJ2-5
DNA: TGTGCCAGCAGCCAAACAGGGGGACAGGGGGCTCAAGAGACCCAGTACTTC
CDR3: CASSQTGGQGAQETQYF

size: NA
D: NA
V: TRBV6-1
length: 14
J: TRBJ1-6
DNA: TGTGCCAGCAGTGAGGCACAGGCCAATTCACCCCTCCACTTT
CDR3: CASSEAQANSPLHF

size: NA
D: TRBD1
V: TRBV24-1
length: 15
J: TRBJ2-1
DNA: TGTGCCACCAGTGATCCGGGACAGGGGAAGAATGAGCAGTTCTTC
CDR3: CATSDPGQGKNEQFF

size: once
D: TRBD1
V: TRBV30
length: 15
J: TRBJ2-7
DNA: TGTGCCTGGAGTGGGGATGACAGGGGCATTTACGAGCAGTACTTC
CDR3: CAWSGDDRGIYEQYF

size: NA
D: NA
V: TRBV5-1
length: 13
J: TRBJ1-1
DNA: TGCGCCAGCAGCTTTGGGCCGAACACTGAAGCTTTCTTT
CDR3: CASSFGPNTEAFF

size: NA
D: NA
V: TRBV5-1
length: 14
J: TRBJ1-4
DNA: TGCGCCAGCAGCTTGGGGTCGGATAGGGAAAAACTGTTTTTT
CDR3: CASSLGSDREKLFF

size: NA
D: TRBD1
V: TRBV2
length: 16
J: TRBJ1-6
DNA: TGTGCCAGCAGCGACAGGGGAAGGGGGCTACCGGCACCCCTCCACTTT
CDR3: CASSDRGRGLPAPLHF